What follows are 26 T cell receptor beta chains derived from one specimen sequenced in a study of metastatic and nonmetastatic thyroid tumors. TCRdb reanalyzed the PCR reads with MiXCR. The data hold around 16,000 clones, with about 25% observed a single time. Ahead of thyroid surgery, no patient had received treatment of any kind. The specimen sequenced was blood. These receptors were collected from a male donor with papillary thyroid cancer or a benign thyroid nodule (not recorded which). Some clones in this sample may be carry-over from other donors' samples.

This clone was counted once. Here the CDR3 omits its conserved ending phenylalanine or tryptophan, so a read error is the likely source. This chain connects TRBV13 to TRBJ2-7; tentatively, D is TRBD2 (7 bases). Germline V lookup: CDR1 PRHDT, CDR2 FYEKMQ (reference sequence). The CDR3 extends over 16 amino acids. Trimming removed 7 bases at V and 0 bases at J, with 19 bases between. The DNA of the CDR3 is TGTGCCAGCACCATAGCCCGGGGGGCCAGCTCCTACGAGCAGTACTTG. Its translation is CASTIARGASSYEQYL.

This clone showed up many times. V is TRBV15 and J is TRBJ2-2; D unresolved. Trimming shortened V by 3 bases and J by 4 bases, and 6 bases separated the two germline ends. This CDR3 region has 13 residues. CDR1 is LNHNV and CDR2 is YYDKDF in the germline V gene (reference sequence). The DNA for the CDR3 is TGTGCCACCAGCAGGGCCAGCACCGGGGAGCTGTTTTTT. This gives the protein CATSRASTGELFF. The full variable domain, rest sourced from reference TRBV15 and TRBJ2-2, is DAMVIQNPRYQVTQFGKPVTLSCSQTLNHNVMYWYQQKSSQAPKLLFHYYDKDFNNEADTPDNFQSRRPNTSFCFLDIRSPGLGDTAMYLCATSRASTGELFFGEGSRLTVL.

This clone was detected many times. CDR3 sequence reads: CASSPRQGLSNQPQHF. The CDR3 DNA reads TGTGCCAGCAGTCCCAGACAGGGTCTGAGCAATCAGCCCCAGCATTTT. The V call is TRBV27, the J call TRBJ1-5; the match to TRBD1 covers 7 bases. The trim removed 5 bases at V and 1 base at J, leaving 8 bases unmatched. CDR1 MNHEY and CDR2 SMNVEV come from the germline V gene (reference sequence). The CDR3 spans 16 residues.

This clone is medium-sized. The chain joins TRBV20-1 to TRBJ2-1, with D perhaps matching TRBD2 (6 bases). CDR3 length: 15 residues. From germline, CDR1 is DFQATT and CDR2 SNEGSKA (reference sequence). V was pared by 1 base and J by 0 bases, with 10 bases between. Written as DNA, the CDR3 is TGCAGTGCTAGAGTAGCGGCTTACTCCTACAATGAGCAGTTCTTC. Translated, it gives CSARVAAYSYNEQFF.

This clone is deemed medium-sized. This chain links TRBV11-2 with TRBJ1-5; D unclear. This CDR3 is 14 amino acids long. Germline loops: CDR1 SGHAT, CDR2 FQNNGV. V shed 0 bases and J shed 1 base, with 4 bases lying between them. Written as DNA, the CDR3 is TGTGCCAGCAGCTTAGAAGGGAGCAATCAGCCCCAGCATTTT. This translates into CASSLEGSNQPQHF.

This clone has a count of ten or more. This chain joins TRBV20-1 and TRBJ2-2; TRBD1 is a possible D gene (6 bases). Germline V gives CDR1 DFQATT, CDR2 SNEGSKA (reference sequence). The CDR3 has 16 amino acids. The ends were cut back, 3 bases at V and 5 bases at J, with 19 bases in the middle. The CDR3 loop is CSARAIGGRLTGELFF. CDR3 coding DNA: TGCAGTGCTAGGGCCATTGGGGGCAGGTTGACCGGGGAGCTGTTTTTT.

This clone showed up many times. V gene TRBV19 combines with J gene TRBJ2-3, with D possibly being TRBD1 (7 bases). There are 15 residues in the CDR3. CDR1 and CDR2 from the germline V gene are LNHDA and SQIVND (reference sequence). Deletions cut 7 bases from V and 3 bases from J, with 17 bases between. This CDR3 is CASNLGAGGTDTQYF. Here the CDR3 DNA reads TGTGCCAGTAACCTGGGGGCAGGGGGGACAGATACGCAGTATTTT.

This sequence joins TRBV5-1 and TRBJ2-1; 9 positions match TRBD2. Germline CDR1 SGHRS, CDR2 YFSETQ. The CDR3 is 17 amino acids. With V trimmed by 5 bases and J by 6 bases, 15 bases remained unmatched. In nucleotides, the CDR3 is TGCGCCAGCAGTCTGACGTCAGCGGGACTAGCAGGCAATGAGCAGTTCTTC. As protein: CASSLTSAGLAGNEQFF.

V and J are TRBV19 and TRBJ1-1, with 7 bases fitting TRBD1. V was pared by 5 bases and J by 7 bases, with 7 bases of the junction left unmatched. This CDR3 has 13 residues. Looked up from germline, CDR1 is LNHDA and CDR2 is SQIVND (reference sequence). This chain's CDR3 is CASSAAGGIEAFF. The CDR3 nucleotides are TGTGCCAGTAGTGCTGCAGGGGGTATTGAAGCTTTCTTT.

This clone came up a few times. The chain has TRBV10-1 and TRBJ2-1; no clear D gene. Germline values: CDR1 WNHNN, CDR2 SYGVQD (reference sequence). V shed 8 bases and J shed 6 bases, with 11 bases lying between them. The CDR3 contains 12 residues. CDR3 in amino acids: CASGVTLNEQFF. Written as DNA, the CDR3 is TGCGCCAGCGGGGTGACCCTCAATGAGCAGTTCTTC.

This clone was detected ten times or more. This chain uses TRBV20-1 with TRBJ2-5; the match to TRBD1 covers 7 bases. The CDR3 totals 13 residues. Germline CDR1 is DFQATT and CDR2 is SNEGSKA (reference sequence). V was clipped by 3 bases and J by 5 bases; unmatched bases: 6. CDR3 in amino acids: CSASEGAEETQYF. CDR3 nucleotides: TGCAGTGCTAGCGAGGGGGCAGAGGAGACCCAGTACTTC.

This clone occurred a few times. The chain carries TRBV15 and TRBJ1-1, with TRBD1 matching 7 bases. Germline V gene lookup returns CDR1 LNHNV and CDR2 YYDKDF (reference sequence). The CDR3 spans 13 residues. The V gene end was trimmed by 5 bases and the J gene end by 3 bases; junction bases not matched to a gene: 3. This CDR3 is CATSRDRYTEAFF. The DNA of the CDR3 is TGTGCCACCAGCCGGGACAGATACACTGAAGCTTTCTTT.

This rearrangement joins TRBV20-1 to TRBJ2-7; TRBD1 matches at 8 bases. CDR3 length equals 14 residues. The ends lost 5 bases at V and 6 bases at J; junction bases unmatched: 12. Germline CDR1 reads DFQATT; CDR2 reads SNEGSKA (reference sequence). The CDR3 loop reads CSASKQGVGLEQYF. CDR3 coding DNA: TGCAGTGCTTCCAAACAGGGGGTCGGACTCGAGCAGTACTTC.

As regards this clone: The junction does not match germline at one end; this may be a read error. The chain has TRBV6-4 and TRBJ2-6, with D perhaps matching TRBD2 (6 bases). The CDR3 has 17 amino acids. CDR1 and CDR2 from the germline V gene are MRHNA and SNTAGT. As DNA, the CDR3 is TGTGCCAGCATCGGAGGGGACGGGAGCTCTTGGGCCAACGTCCTGACTTTC. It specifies CASIGGDGSSWANVLTF.

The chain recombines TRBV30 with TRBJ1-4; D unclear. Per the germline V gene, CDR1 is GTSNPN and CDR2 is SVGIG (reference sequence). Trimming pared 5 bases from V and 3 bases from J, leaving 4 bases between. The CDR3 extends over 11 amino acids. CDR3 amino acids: CAWASNEKLFF. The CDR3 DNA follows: TGTGCCTGGGCCTCTAATGAAAAACTGTTTTTT. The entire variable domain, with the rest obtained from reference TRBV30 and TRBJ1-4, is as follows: SQTIHQWPATLVQPVGSPLSLECTVEGTSNPNLYWYRQAAGRGLQLLFYSVGIGQISSEVPQNLSASRPQDRQFILSSKKLLLSDSGFYLCAWASNEKLFFGSGTQLSVL.

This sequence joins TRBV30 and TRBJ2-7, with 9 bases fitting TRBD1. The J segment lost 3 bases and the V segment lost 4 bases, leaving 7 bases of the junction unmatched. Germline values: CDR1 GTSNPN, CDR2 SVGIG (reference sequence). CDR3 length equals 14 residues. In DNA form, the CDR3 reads TGTGCCTGGAAAGGTCCGGACAGGGGCTACGAGCAGTACTTC. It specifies CAWKGPDRGYEQYF.

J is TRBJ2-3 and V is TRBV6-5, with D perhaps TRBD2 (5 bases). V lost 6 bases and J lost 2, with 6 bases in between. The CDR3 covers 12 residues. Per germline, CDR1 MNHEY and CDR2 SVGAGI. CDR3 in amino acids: CASRDSTDTQYF. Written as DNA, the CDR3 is TGTGCCAGCAGGGACTCCACAGATACGCAGTATTTT.

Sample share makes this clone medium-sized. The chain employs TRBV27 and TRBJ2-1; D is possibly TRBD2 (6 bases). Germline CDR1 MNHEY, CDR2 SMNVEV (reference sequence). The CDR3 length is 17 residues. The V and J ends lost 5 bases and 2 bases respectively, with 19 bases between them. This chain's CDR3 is CASSNHVSSAAYNEQFF. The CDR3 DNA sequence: TGTGCCAGCAGTAACCATGTTTCTAGCGCCGCCTACAATGAGCAGTTCTTC.

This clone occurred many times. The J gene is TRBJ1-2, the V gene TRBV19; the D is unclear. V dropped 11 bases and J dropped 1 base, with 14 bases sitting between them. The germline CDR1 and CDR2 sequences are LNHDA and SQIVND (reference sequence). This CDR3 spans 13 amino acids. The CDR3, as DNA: TGTGCCGCTACCCGGGCTTATAACTATGGCTACACCTTC. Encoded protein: CAATRAYNYGYTF.

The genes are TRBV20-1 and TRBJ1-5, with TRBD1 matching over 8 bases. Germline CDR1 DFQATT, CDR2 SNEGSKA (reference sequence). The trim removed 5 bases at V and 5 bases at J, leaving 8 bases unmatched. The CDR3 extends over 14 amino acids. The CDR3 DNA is TGCAGTGCTTATTTCGGGACAGGAGATCAGCCCCAGCATTTT. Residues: CSAYFGTGDQPQHF.

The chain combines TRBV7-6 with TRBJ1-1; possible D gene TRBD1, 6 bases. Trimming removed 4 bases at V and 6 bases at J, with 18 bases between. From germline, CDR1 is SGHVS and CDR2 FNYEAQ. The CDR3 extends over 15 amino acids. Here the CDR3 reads CASSSPAGAGSEAFF. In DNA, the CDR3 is TGTGCCAGCAGCTCACCGGCGGGGGCCGGGTCTGAAGCTTTCTTT.

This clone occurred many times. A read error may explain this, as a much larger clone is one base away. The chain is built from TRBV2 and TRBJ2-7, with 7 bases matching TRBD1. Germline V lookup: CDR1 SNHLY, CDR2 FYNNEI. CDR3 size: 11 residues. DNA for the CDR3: TGTGCCAGCGACAGGGCCTACGAGCAGCACTTC. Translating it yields CASDRAYEQHF.

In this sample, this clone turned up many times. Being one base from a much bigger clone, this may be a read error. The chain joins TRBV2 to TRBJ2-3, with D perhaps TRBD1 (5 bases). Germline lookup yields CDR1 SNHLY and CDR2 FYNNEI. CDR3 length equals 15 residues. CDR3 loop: CASSGSDSNTDAQYF. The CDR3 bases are TGTGCCAGCAGTGGGTCTGACAGTAACACAGATGCGCAGTATTTT.

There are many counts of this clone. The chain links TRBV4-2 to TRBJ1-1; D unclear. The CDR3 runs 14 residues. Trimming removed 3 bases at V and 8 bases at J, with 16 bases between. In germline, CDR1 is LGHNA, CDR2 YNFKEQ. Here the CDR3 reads CASSHFGSLPEAFF. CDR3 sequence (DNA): TGTGCCAGCAGCCATTTTGGCAGCCTCCCCGAAGCTTTCTTT.

CDR3 amino acids: CSARAQDSGNQPQHF. Here the CDR3 DNA reads TGCAGTGCTAGAGCCCAGGACAGCGGCAATCAGCCCCAGCATTTT. This chain uses TRBV20-1 with TRBJ1-5; possible D gene TRBD1, 6 bases. Trimming stripped 1 base from V and 2 bases from J, with 12 bases between. The germline CDR1 and CDR2 sequences are DFQATT and SNEGSKA (reference sequence). The CDR3 loop spans 15 amino acids.

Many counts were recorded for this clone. The chain's CDR3 is CASKMRQSRTDTQYF. In DNA form, the CDR3 reads TGTGCCAGTAAGATGAGGCAGAGTAGGACAGATACGCAGTATTTT. The V call is TRBV19, the J call TRBJ2-3; no clear D gene. The V end was cut by 7 bases, the J end by 3 bases, with 17 bases between. The length of the CDR3 is 15 residues. CDR1 is LNHDA and CDR2 is SQIVND in the germline V gene (reference sequence).